The 31 T cell receptor beta chains presented below share a single source sample, sequenced in a study of prognosis after radiotherapy for stage I lung cancer. Two-round multiplex PCR amplified TCR beta CDR3 from genomic DNA. Amplification during the initial PCR round employed primers specific to each TRBV and TRBJ gene. TCRdb ran MiXCR on the multiplex PCR reads and lists one entry per CDR3 protein. Seen here are about 9,000 distinct CDR3 sequences, 60% to 65% observed once, and the top ten hold roughly 20%. The specimen comprised PBMCs, sampled before or after stereotactic body radiation therapy (not recorded which). The receptors here all came from a donor of 50 years or more with non-small cell lung cancer.

About this clonotype: This likely stems from a read error, as it lies one base from a far larger clone. The gene calls are TRBV6-4 and TRBJ2-3; D not resolved. Germline CDR1 and CDR2: MRHNA and SNTAGT. This CDR3 has 15 amino acids. V lost 7 bases to trimming and J lost 0 bases, with 14 bases between them. The CDR3 bases are TGTGCCAGCAAAGGGTCCCTCCTTAGCACAGATACGCAGTATTTT. Its translation: CASKGSLLSTDTQYF.

This clonotype was detected ten times or more. The chain couples TRBV5-1 to TRBJ2-1; 8 bases fit TRBD2. Trimming cost V 4 bases and J 10 bases; bases outside gene matches: 19. This CDR3 has 17 amino acids. CDR1 and CDR2 (germline): SGHRS, YFSETQ. CDR3 in DNA: TGCGCCAGCAGCATTGGAATATCGGTCGGGAGGGCCGGGGAGCAGTTCTTC. Its protein is CASSIGISVGRAGEQFF. The whole variable domain, filled in from reference TRBV5-1 and TRBJ2-1, reads KAGVTQTPRYLIKTRGQQVTLSCSPISGHRSVSWYQQTPGQGLQFLFEYFSETQRNKGNFPGRFSGRQFSNSRSEMNVSTLELGDSALYLCASSIGISVGRAGEQFFGPGTRLTVL.

This chain links TRBV15 with TRBJ2-7; the match to TRBD1 covers 7 bases. Losses at the gene ends were 0 bases for V and 0 bases for J; bases not matched to a gene: 2. This CDR3 is built from 15 residues. Germline V gives CDR1 LNHNV, CDR2 YYDKDF (reference sequence). CDR3: CATSRDRGYSYEQYF. In DNA, the CDR3 is TGTGCCACCAGCAGAGACAGGGGGTACTCCTACGAGCAGTACTTC.

This clonotype was counted once. The rearrangement uses TRBV19 and TRBJ1-5; 9 nucleotides line up with TRBD1. The CDR3 covers 16 residues. Per the germline V gene, CDR1 is LNHDA and CDR2 is SQIVND (reference sequence). Unmatched junction bases numbered 7, after V lost 7 bases and J lost 0 bases. The CDR3 nucleotides read TGTGCCAGTACCCCAACAGGGGGCCATAGCAATCAGCCCCAGCATTTT. It yields the protein CASTPTGGHSNQPQHF.

In its sample, this clonotype was seen many times. Possible read error: a much larger clone is one base away. The chain couples TRBV5-6 to TRBJ2-2; no clear D gene. Germline assignment: CDR1 SGHDT and CDR2 YYEEEE. The CDR3 loop spans 13 amino acids. The CDR3 nucleotides read TGTGCCAGCAGCTTGGGTTACACCAGGGAGCTGTTTTTT. This translates into CASSLGYTRELFF.

Turning to this clonotype: A read error likely explains this, since a far larger clone differs by one base. The gene calls are TRBV2 and TRBJ2-3; maybe TRBD2 (5 bases). The CDR3 has 17 amino acids. V lost 6 bases and J lost 2, with 21 bases in between. CDR1 and CDR2 from the germline V gene are SNHLY and FYNNEI. Written as DNA, the CDR3 is TGTGCCAGCAGCCAGACGGGATGTCCCACTTACACAGATACGCAGTATTTT. Its translation is CASSQTGCPTYTDTQYF.

In this sample, this clonotype is medium-sized. This chain connects TRBV7-2 to TRBJ1-5; D unresolved. In germline, CDR1 is SGHTA, CDR2 FQGNSA. There are 12 residues in the CDR3. V was trimmed by 1 base and J by 5 bases, leaving 3 bases between them. CDR3 DNA: TGTGCCAGCAGCTTAGGGGATCAGCCCCAGCATTTT. It encodes CASSLGDQPQHF.

This clonotype occurred many times. This rearrangement joins TRBV19 to TRBJ1-1; possible D gene TRBD1, 6 bases. This CDR3 is 15 amino acids long. The V gene's germline CDR1 is LNHDA and CDR2 SQIVND (reference sequence). V lost 5 bases and J 5 bases, leaving 18 bases between the germline ends. The CDR3 region is CASSASDRLSTEAFF. For the CDR3, the DNA is TGTGCCAGTAGTGCCTCGGACAGACTCTCAACTGAAGCTTTCTTT.

This clonotype was seen repeatedly, ten times or more. The chain links TRBV3-1 to TRBJ1-4, with D possibly TRBD1 on 5 matching bases. Germline loops: CDR1 LGHDT, CDR2 YNNKEL (reference sequence). The CDR3 consists of 15 residues. The V and J ends lost 6 bases and 7 bases respectively, with 18 bases between them. CDR3 loop: CASSPTADTVEKLFF. CDR3 bases: TGTGCCAGCAGTCCGACAGCCGATACCGTTGAAAAACTGTTTTTT.

The rearrangement links TRBV6-2 or TRBV6-3 to TRBJ2-7, with 8 nucleotides matching TRBD1. Germline trimming cut 5 bases from V and 2 bases from J; bases unmatched to any gene: 5. In germline, CDR1 is MNHEY, CDR2 SVGEGT. This CDR3 contains 14 residues. The CDR3 sequence: CASSRTGTTYEQYF. As DNA, the CDR3 is TGTGCCAGCAGTAGGACAGGGACCACCTACGAGCAGTACTTC.

This chain connects TRBV27 to TRBJ2-1, with 8 bases aligning to TRBD2. Trimming took 2 bases from V and 8 from J; bases not matched to a gene: 5. The germline V gene has CDR1 MNHEY and CDR2 SMNVEV (reference sequence). This CDR3 contains 14 residues. This chain's CDR3 is CASSLGGRFDEQFF. The CDR3 nucleotides read TGTGCCAGCAGTTTAGGCGGGAGGTTCGATGAGCAGTTCTTC.

V and J are TRBV12-3 or TRBV12-4 and TRBJ2-7; D is perhaps TRBD2 (5 bases). This CDR3 spans 12 amino acids. Trimming took off 6 bases at V and 3 bases at J, with 9 bases between the two ends. This CDR3 reads CASSPGDYEQYF. The CDR3, as DNA: TGTGCCAGCAGCCCCGGGGACTACGAGCAGTACTTC.

CDR3 sequence reads: CASSLLGASYEQYF. The CDR3 DNA follows: TGTGCCAGCAGCTTGTTAGGGGCCTCCTACGAGCAGTACTTC. The genes are TRBV7-9 and TRBJ2-7; a possible D gene is TRBD1 (5 bases). Per the germline V gene, CDR1 is SEHNR and CDR2 is FQNEAQ (reference sequence). This CDR3 contains 14 residues. V lost 3 bases and J lost 0, with 9 bases in between.

The sample holds one count of this clonotype. V usage is TRBV6-1 and J usage is TRBJ2-1; TRBD2 matches at 11 bases. The CDR3 consists of 15 residues. Per the germline V gene, CDR1 is MNHNS and CDR2 is SASEGT. The junction had 4 bases not matched to a gene; V was cut back by 5 bases and J by 4 bases. The CDR3 sequence: CASSTGTSGYNEQFF. CDR3 in DNA: TGTGCCAGCAGTACAGGGACTAGCGGATACAATGAGCAGTTCTTC.

This CDR3 is CASSAGPGSTTEAFF. In DNA form, the CDR3 reads TGTGCCAGCAGTGCGGGACCCGGGTCTACCACTGAAGCTTTCTTT. The chain combines TRBV6-2 or TRBV6-3 with TRBJ1-1, with D maybe TRBD1 (5 bases). Germline values: CDR1 MNHEY, CDR2 SVGEGT. This CDR3 has 15 residues. Trimming removed 5 bases at V and 4 bases at J, with 17 bases between.

This clonotype was seen a single time. The chain carries TRBV7-9 and TRBJ2-3, with TRBD2 matching over 8 bases. Trimming cost V 5 bases and J 4 bases; bases outside gene matches: 5. CDR1 and CDR2 from the germline V gene are SEHNR and FQNEAQ (reference sequence). This CDR3 is 14 amino acids long. In DNA form, the CDR3 reads TGTGCCAGCAGCCCTGGACTAGCAGCAGATACGCAGTATTTT. Protein product: CASSPGLAADTQYF.

The chain links TRBV20-1 to TRBJ1-1; 9 bases line up with TRBD1. V was clipped by 3 bases and J by 3 bases; unmatched bases: 17. This CDR3 has 18 residues. Looked up from germline, CDR1 is DFQATT and CDR2 is SNEGSKA (reference sequence). DNA of the CDR3: TGCAGTGCTAGTAGGATCAGGTCGGGGACAGGGAAGGACACTGAAGCTTTCTTT. Translating gives CSASRIRSGTGKDTEAFF.

By proportion, this clonotype is medium-sized. The chain joins TRBV20-1 to TRBJ2-2; weak D call: TRBD2 (5 bases). The CDR3 consists of 15 residues. Trimming took 6 bases from V and 2 from J, leaving 16 bases between them. Germline CDR1 and CDR2: DFQATT and SNEGSKA (reference sequence). The CDR3 DNA follows: TGCAGTGCCGAACCGGCGCGGGCTAACACCGGGGAGCTGTTTTTT. It specifies CSAEPARANTGELFF.

By proportion, this clonotype is medium-sized (0.01 to 0.1%). The chain is built from TRBV6-1 and TRBJ1-5, with D unresolved. Germline-derived CDR1 and CDR2 are MNHNS and SASEGT. With 4 bases removed from V and 3 bases from J, the gap between germline ends came to 7 bases. The CDR3 runs to 13 residues. The CDR3 DNA is TGTGCCAGCAGTGGGTTACCCAATCAGCCCCAGCATTTT. As protein: CASSGLPNQPQHF.

The rearrangement links TRBV28 to TRBJ2-7, with 12 bases fitting TRBD2. Germline V gene sequence: CDR1 MDHEN, CDR2 SYDVKM. The length of the CDR3 is 14 residues. The J segment lost 4 bases and the V segment lost 8 bases, leaving 6 bases of the junction unmatched. As DNA, the CDR3 is TGTGCCAGCTCCACCGGGACTAGCGGGTACGAGCAGTACTTC. It yields the protein CASSTGTSGYEQYF.

Many counts were recorded for this clonotype. The chain uses TRBV7-9 and TRBJ2-1, with unresolved D. The germline V and J ends were trimmed by 0 bases and 11 bases, with 5 bases remaining between them. This CDR3 is 11 amino acids long. Per germline, CDR1 SEHNR and CDR2 FQNEAQ (reference sequence). CDR3: CASSLAPQQFF. In nucleotides, the CDR3 is TGTGCCAGCAGCTTAGCCCCACAGCAGTTCTTC.

The CDR3 protein is CASRQTGVGTIYF. The CDR3 coding sequence is TGTGCCAGCAGGCAGACAGGGGTTGGCACCATATATTTT. The chain links TRBV6-1 to TRBJ1-3; TRBD1 agrees at 8 bases. The CDR3 has 13 amino acids. Germline V gene sequence: CDR1 MNHNS, CDR2 SASEGT. The trim removed 6 bases at V and 9 bases at J, leaving 7 bases unmatched.

Ten or more counts support this clonotype. V gene TRBV4-1 combines with J gene TRBJ1-1; D remains ambiguous. CDR1 and CDR2 from the germline V gene are MGHRA and YSYEKL. Trimming shortened V by 3 bases and J by 4 bases, and 9 bases separated the two germline ends. CDR3 length equals 13 residues. The CDR3 sequence: CASSQREVTEAFF. The CDR3 DNA sequence: TGCGCCAGCAGCCAGAGGGAGGTCACTGAAGCTTTCTTT.

The J gene is TRBJ2-7, the V gene TRBV5-4; 10 bases line up with TRBD1. This CDR3 is built from 16 residues. With 1 base clipped from V and 3 bases from J, the junction kept 7 bases outside the gene matches. The germline V gene encodes CDR1 SGHNT and CDR2 YYREEE (reference sequence). CDR3 in amino acids: CASSLFPGQGGYEQYF. The CDR3 nucleotides are TGTGCCAGCAGCTTGTTCCCCGGACAGGGGGGCTACGAGCAGTACTTC.

This clonotype came up once. This chain connects TRBV24-1 to TRBJ2-3; D gene ambiguous. The ends were cut back, 5 bases at V and 3 bases at J, with 5 bases in the middle. Germline V gene data show CDR1 as KGHDR and CDR2 as SFDVKD. The CDR3 extends over 12 amino acids. The CDR3 is CATSGETDTQYF. In DNA, the CDR3 is TGTGCCACCAGTGGTGAGACAGATACGCAGTATTTT.

As concerns this clonotype: Only one base separates this from a far larger clonotype, so it likely reflects a read error. The chain recombines TRBV6-8 with TRBJ2-2; 7 bases map to TRBD2. V dropped 5 bases and J dropped 4; count of bases not matched to a gene: 10. The germline gives CDR1 MNHGY, CDR2 SAAAGT. This CDR3 spans 16 amino acids. The CDR3 nucleotides read TGTGCCAGCAGTCCCCGAGGCGGGAGTTCCACCGGGGAGCTGTTTTTT. Translation: CASSPRGGSSTGELFF.

This clonotype qualifies as medium-sized. The V gene is TRBV20-1, the J gene TRBJ2-6; D gene uncertain. Germline assignment: CDR1 DFQATT and CDR2 SNEGSKA (reference sequence). V lost 6 bases to trimming and J lost 4 bases, with 16 bases between them. This CDR3 contains 15 residues. This chain's CDR3 is CSADLPGRGANVLTF. In DNA, the CDR3 is TGCAGTGCCGATTTGCCGGGCAGGGGGGCCAACGTCCTGACTTTC.

Concerning this clonotype: A far larger clone differs by one base, so this is likely a read error. The V call is TRBV6-5, the J call TRBJ2-7; D ambiguous. This CDR3 has 11 amino acids. Germline CDR1 MNHEY, CDR2 SVGAGI. Trimming cost V 7 bases and J 5 bases, with 9 bases left between them. The CDR3 nucleotides read TGTGCCAGCAAGGAGTGTCACGAGCAGTACTTC. Translated, it gives CASKECHEQYF.

The V and J genes are TRBV5-1 and TRBJ2-1; 8 positions match TRBD2. This CDR3 region has 16 residues. V lost 4 bases, J lost 7 bases, and 13 bases stayed unmatched. Germline assignment: CDR1 SGHRS and CDR2 YFSETQ. The DNA for the CDR3 is TGCGCCAGCAGCCCTTGGGGGAGCGGGAGAAATAATGAGCAGTTCTTC. It is translated as CASSPWGSGRNNEQFF.

By sample fraction, this clonotype is medium-sized. The chain has TRBV6-1 and TRBJ1-4; D unresolved. Germline V gene data show CDR1 as MNHNS and CDR2 as SASEGT. V was cut by 6 bases and J by 0 bases, with 5 bases left in between. This CDR3 spans 13 amino acids. CDR3 DNA sequence: TGTGCCAGCAGCGTTTCAACTAATGAAAAACTGTTTTTT. Its translation is CASSVSTNEKLFF.

Sample share makes this clonotype medium-sized. The chain is built from TRBV20-1 and TRBJ1-1; 7 bases are a match to TRBD1. V lost 3 bases and J lost 1; bases outside the gene matches: 8. The CDR3 is 15 residues long. From germline, CDR1 is DFQATT and CDR2 SNEGSKA (reference sequence). This CDR3 reads CSARSQNRGNTEAFF. DNA of the CDR3: TGCAGTGCTAGGTCCCAGAACAGGGGGAACACTGAAGCTTTCTTT.